Here is one T cell receptor (beta chain) with its context. What it binds is not known. The data originate from a study of graft-versus-host responses after intestinal transplantation. As for the study in general: All recipients got anti-thymocyte globulin induction, then tacrolimus and steroids for 2 to 4 years.

The V gene lost 3 bases and the J gene lost 5 bases, with 14 bases spanning the gap. Per the germline V gene, CDR1 is MNHEY and CDR2 is SMNVEV (reference sequence). The CDR3 is made up of 16 amino acids. Libraries were prepared by immunoSEQ multiplex PCR; TCRdb keeps only in-frame clonotypes and omits some of them. This table has some 120,000 clones, 93% appearing once. The clonotype originates from a human donor who was the organ donor for an intestinal transplant. Source: unstimulated CD8+ T cells sorted from spleen or lymph node cells, taken before transplant. The chain links TRBV27 to TRBJ1-6; perhaps TRBD1 as D (6 bases). In DNA form, the CDR3 reads TGTGCCAGCAGTTTTTTCGGGGGGCGAAATAATTCACCCCTCCACTTT. As protein: CASSFFGGRNNSPLHF.